Here is one TCR beta chain with its context. TCRdb's copy holds only in-frame clones and misses some; the assay was immunoSEQ multiplex PCR. The sample includes roughly 400,000 clones, more than 75% of them seen just once. This record belongs to a study of blood T cell repertoires in COVID-19. Across the whole study: From the United States, Italy and Spain came samples of acute and convalescent COVID-19. PBMCs, B-cell-depleted T cells, or T cells provided the cDNA or gDNA that made up the material.

Germline V gene sequence: CDR1 MDHEN, CDR2 SYDVKM. V lost 2 bases to trimming and J lost 3 bases, with 8 bases between them. This CDR3 contains 14 residues. The chain joins TRBV28 to TRBJ1-5, with a weak D call TRBD1 (6 bases). The sample was peripheral blood. This sequence was found in a woman aged 55 to 70 with COVID-19, enrolled during active disease. DNA for the CDR3: TGTGCCAGCAGTTTAGGGGACAACAATCAGCCCCAGCATTTT. It translates to CASSLGDNNQPQHF.